This T cell receptor (beta chain) derives from a study of blood T cell repertoires in COVID-19. For the study at large: Acute and convalescent COVID-19 specimens originated in the United States, Italy and Spain. PBMCs, B-cell-depleted T cells, or T cells were the source of the cDNA or gDNA that made up the material.

Germline CDR1 SGDLS, CDR2 YYNGEE. V lost 4 bases, J lost 1 base, and 11 bases lay in between. This CDR3 contains 14 residues. Authors' processing steps: Reference gene primer amplification gave estimated nucleated cell counts. Only in-frame clones appear in the TCRdb table, and some are missing; sequencing was by immunoSEQ multiplex PCR. D and trimming were read from the DNA, whereas the V and J calls and clone size are those reported in that table. The sample contains some 190,000 clones, around nine tenths of which appear only once. This receptor was identified in a woman aged 40 to 50 who had recovered from COVID-19. Sequencing was performed on peripheral blood. The rearrangement uses TRBV9 and TRBJ1-1; D is perhaps TRBD1 (6 bases). This chain's CDR3 is CASSLIQGNTEAFF. In DNA form, the CDR3 reads TGTGCCAGCAGCCTCATACAGGGGAACACTGAAGCTTTCTTT. Full variable domain (remainder filled in from reference TRBV9 and TRBJ1-1): DSGVTQTPKHLITATGQRVTLRCSPRSGDLSVYWYQQSLDQGLQFLIQYYNGEERAKGNILERFSAQQFPDLHSELNLSSLELGDSALYFCASSLIQGNTEAFFGQGTRLTVV.